The 25 T cell receptor beta chains below come from one sample, sequenced in a study of cytomegalovirus exposure and HLA in healthy donors. The PCR employed 60 Vbeta primers together with 13 Jbeta primers. The protocol was immunoSEQ multiplex PCR, while the TCRdb copy is restricted to in-frame clones and leaves out a portion. Among some 200,000 clones listed, roughly 80% were seen once. Sequenced sample: PBMCs. The receptors shown here come from a woman under 30 in good health and CMV-seronegative.

DNA for the CDR3: TGTGCCAGCAGTTTATCCGGACTTTGGGAGCAGTACTTC. Its translation: CASSLSGLWEQYF. The chain employs TRBV28 and TRBJ2-7; D is perhaps TRBD2 (5 bases). This CDR3 comprises 13 residues. The V end lost 1 base, the J end lost 7 bases, and 11 bases lay between the germline ends. From germline, CDR1 is MDHEN and CDR2 SYDVKM. The full variable domain, in which reference TRBV28 and TRBJ2-7 provide the parts outside the CDR3, is DVKVTQSSRYLVKRTGEKVFLECVQDMDHENMFWYRQDPGLGLRLIYFSYDVKMKEKGDIPEGYSVSREKKERFSLILESASTNQTSMYLCASSLSGLWEQYFGPGTRLTVT.

This rearrangement joins TRBV14 to TRBJ1-2; D uncertain. Germline V lookup: CDR1 SGHDN, CDR2 FVKESK. Trimming took 1 base from V and 4 from J, leaving 7 bases between them. The CDR3 spans 13 residues. DNA of the CDR3: TGTGCCAGCAGCCAAGGACACCTCTATGGCTACACCTTC. Translated, it gives CASSQGHLYGYTF.

The J gene is TRBJ2-3, the V gene TRBV11-3; D unresolved. Trimming pared 5 bases from V and 4 bases from J, leaving 7 bases between. Germline V gives CDR1 SGHNT, CDR2 YENEEA. The CDR3 is made up of 12 amino acids. The CDR3 DNA reads TGTGCCAGCAGCCCCAGATCAGATACGCAGTATTTT. It yields the protein CASSPRSDTQYF. The variable domain in full, with the rest retrieved from reference TRBV11-3 and TRBJ2-3, is EAGVVQSPRYKIIEKKQPVAFWCNPISGHNTLYWYLQNLGQGPELLIRYENEEAVDDSQLPKDRFSAERLKGVDSTLKIQPAELGDSAVYLCASSPRSDTQYFGPGTRLTVL.

The chain carries TRBV5-4 and TRBJ2-5; 7 bases are shared with TRBD2. The CDR3 has 15 amino acids. The ends lost 4 bases at V and 2 bases at J; junction bases unmatched: 8. In germline, CDR1 is SGHNT, CDR2 YYREEE (reference sequence). CDR3 sequence (DNA): TGTGCCAGCAGCCCTAACTGGGGGGGGCAAGAGACCCAGTACTTC. Translation: CASSPNWGGQETQYF.

V usage is TRBV6-5 and J usage is TRBJ2-7, with TRBD1 as a possible D gene (5 bases). The germline V gene encodes CDR1 MNHEY and CDR2 SVGAGI. Trimming pared 2 bases from V and 6 bases from J, leaving 11 bases between. This CDR3 contains 13 residues. CDR3 protein: CASSYSRAGEQYF. Here the CDR3 DNA reads TGTGCCAGCAGTTACAGCAGGGCCGGCGAGCAGTACTTC.

V gene TRBV5-4 combines with J gene TRBJ1-2; 7 bases are shared with TRBD1. There are 16 residues in the CDR3. CDR1 and CDR2 from the germline V gene are SGHNT and YYREEE (reference sequence). V was clipped by 0 bases and J by 8 bases; unmatched bases: 13. The CDR3 sequence: CASSLDLRDSLRGYTF. In nucleotides, the CDR3 is TGTGCCAGCAGCTTGGATTTGCGGGACAGTCTTCGGGGCTACACCTTC.

This clone appeared once. The V gene is TRBV5-1, the J gene TRBJ1-2; 10 bases agree with TRBD1. This CDR3 contains 18 residues. The germline gives CDR1 SGHRS, CDR2 YFSETQ. With 0 bases clipped from V and 1 base from J, the junction kept 9 bases outside the gene matches. CDR3 residues: CASSLGDRGSPINYGYTF. In DNA, the CDR3 is TGCGCCAGCAGCTTGGGGGACAGGGGCTCGCCCATTAACTATGGCTACACCTTC.

The rearrangement links TRBV9 to TRBJ2-5; 7 bases agree with TRBD1. V shed 0 bases, J shed 5 bases, and the junction held 7 bases outside the gene matches. The V gene's germline CDR1 is SGDLS and CDR2 YYNGEE. This CDR3 has 15 amino acids. CDR3 sequence reads: CASSVGQGLVETQYF. CDR3 DNA sequence: TGTGCCAGCAGCGTAGGACAGGGCTTGGTGGAGACCCAGTACTTC.

This chain connects TRBV27 to TRBJ1-3; no clear D gene. The CDR3 has 14 residues. Germline CDR1 reads MNHEY; CDR2 reads SMNVEV (reference sequence). The V end lost 6 bases, the J end lost 0 bases, and 9 bases lay between the germline ends. CDR3 loop: CASSPRDSGNTIYF. The CDR3 DNA reads as TGTGCCAGCAGCCCTCGGGACTCTGGAAACACCATATATTTT.

J is TRBJ1-5 and V is TRBV7-9, with D unclear. The CDR3 sequence is 12 residues long. Germline-derived CDR1 and CDR2 are SEHNR and FQNEAQ (reference sequence). Trimming pared 1 base from V and 6 bases from J, leaving 4 bases between. The CDR3 loop reads CASSLEAQPQHF. DNA for the CDR3: TGTGCCAGCAGCTTAGAAGCTCAGCCCCAGCATTTT.

The rearrangement links TRBV7-3 to TRBJ2-5; 8 positions agree with TRBD2. Trimming took 5 bases from V and 3 from J; bases not matched to a gene: 5. CDR3 length equals 14 residues. Looked up from germline, CDR1 is SGHTA and CDR2 is FQGTGA. CDR3 coding DNA: TGTGCCAGCAGCCCGCTAGCGGGCGAAGAGACCCAGTACTTC. It encodes CASSPLAGEETQYF.

The V call is TRBV6-6, the J call TRBJ2-3; a weak D match, TRBD1 (5 bases). The germline gives CDR1 MNHNY, CDR2 SVGAGI (reference sequence). The length of the CDR3 is 15 residues. Between the trimmed V and J ends, which lost 2 bases and 4 bases, there was a span of 13 bases. The CDR3 is CASSYKTGYADTQYF. The DNA of the CDR3 is TGTGCCAGCAGTTACAAAACAGGTTATGCAGATACGCAGTATTTT.

V gene TRBV18 combines with J gene TRBJ2-7; 9 bases align to TRBD1. Trimming at V came to 6 bases and at J to 6 bases, leaving 6 bases not matched to a gene. Germline V gene data show CDR1 as KGHSH and CDR2 as LQKENI. The CDR3 runs 13 residues. As DNA, the CDR3 is TGTGCCAGCTCGCGCGGGGGACAGGGCGAGCAGTACTTC. It is translated as CASSRGGQGEQYF.

The chain is built from TRBV2 and TRBJ2-7, with TRBD2 matching over 7 bases. Germline V lookup: CDR1 SNHLY, CDR2 FYNNEI. V was clipped by 6 bases and J by 3 bases; unmatched bases: 8. The CDR3 runs 14 residues. This CDR3 is CASRAGREDYEQYF. In DNA, the CDR3 is TGTGCCAGCAGGGCGGGGAGGGAGGACTACGAGCAGTACTTC.

The rearrangement links TRBV6-5 to TRBJ1-4; D ambiguous. The CDR3 extends over 14 amino acids. The V and J ends lost 5 bases and 8 bases respectively, with 15 bases between them. Germline CDR1 is MNHEY and CDR2 is SVGAGI. The CDR3 here is CASSPTGREEKLFF. CDR3 coding DNA: TGTGCCAGCAGTCCTACTGGACGGGAAGAAAAACTGTTTTTT.

V gene TRBV28 combines with J gene TRBJ2-7, with 12 bases fitting TRBD2. Trimming cost V 0 bases and J 0 bases; bases outside gene matches: 0. The CDR3 extends over 16 amino acids. The germline V gene has CDR1 MDHEN and CDR2 SYDVKM. In nucleotides, the CDR3 is TGTGCCAGCAGTTTATGGACTAGCGGGAGCTCCTACGAGCAGTACTTC. Translated: CASSLWTSGSSYEQYF.

The rearrangement joins TRBV27 to TRBJ1-5, with 8 bases matching TRBD1. Germline CDR1 is MNHEY and CDR2 is SMNVEV (reference sequence). The CDR3 runs to 16 residues. After removal of 5 bases from V and 2 bases from J, the junction contained 8 bases not matched to a gene. CDR3 in amino acids: CASSPDRGGGNQPQHF. In nucleotides, the CDR3 is TGTGCCAGCAGTCCCGACAGGGGAGGAGGCAATCAGCCCCAGCATTTT.

The rearrangement joins TRBV7-8 to TRBJ1-2; 7 nucleotides agree with TRBD1. CDR1 SGHVS and CDR2 FQNEAQ come from the germline V gene. The CDR3 is made up of 13 amino acids. With 5 bases clipped from V and 4 bases from J, the junction kept 4 bases outside the gene matches. CDR3 in amino acids: CASSEGTAYGYTF. In nucleotides, the CDR3 is TGTGCCAGCAGCGAAGGGACAGCCTATGGCTACACCTTC.

The genes are TRBV11-2 and TRBJ2-5; D is undetermined. Trimming removed 4 bases from V and 5 bases from J, with 5 bases in between. Germline-derived CDR1 and CDR2 are SGHAT and FQNNGV. The CDR3 is made up of 11 amino acids. CDR3 amino acids: CASSSGETQYF. CDR3 in DNA: TGTGCCAGCAGCTCGGGTGAGACCCAGTACTTC.

Concerning this clone: The junction departs from the called germline gene at one end, perhaps through a read error. The V and J genes are TRBV7-9 and TRBJ1-2, with D tentatively TRBD1 (5 bases). The germline gives CDR1 SEHNR, CDR2 FQNEAQ (reference sequence). CDR3 size: 14 residues. The CDR3 bases are TGTTCCAGCAGCTTAGTTGGGGCGGAGTATGGCTACACCTTC. As protein: CSSSLVGAEYGYTF.

The J gene is TRBJ2-7, the V gene TRBV6-1, with a possible D match to TRBD2 (5 bases). Trimming took off 3 bases at V and 12 bases at J, with 18 bases between the two ends. CDR3 length equals 13 residues. CDR1 and CDR2 (germline): MNHNS, SASEGT. This chain's CDR3 is CASSDSGGEIRYF. Here the CDR3 DNA reads TGTGCCAGCAGTGACTCGGGTGGGGAGATTCGGTACTTC.

This chain connects TRBV10-3 to TRBJ1-2; D is ambiguous. The CDR3 runs to 15 residues. Germline V gene data show CDR1 as ENHRY and CDR2 as SYGVKD. V was shortened by 2 bases and J by 5 bases, with 15 bases between the two germline ends. The CDR3 nucleotides read TGTGCCATCAGTGAGCGGGTAGCTGCAAAATATGGCTACACCTTC. Its protein product is CAISERVAAKYGYTF.

The rearrangement links TRBV7-9 to TRBJ2-7, with a tentative D call TRBD1 (6 bases). CDR1 is SEHNR and CDR2 is FQNEAQ in the germline V gene (reference sequence). This CDR3 has 13 amino acids. V was pared by 10 bases and J by 5 bases, with 18 bases between. The CDR3 DNA reads as TGTGCCATAGGCGGGCCAGGGGTCCACGAGCAGTACTTC. Protein: CAIGGPGVHEQYF.

There are a few counts of this clone. The chain employs TRBV18 and TRBJ2-7, with 8 bases matching TRBD1. Germline CDR1 KGHSH, CDR2 LQKENI. V was pared by 5 bases and J by 1 base, with 4 bases of the junction left unmatched. The CDR3 consists of 14 residues. CDR3 DNA: TGTGCCAGCTCAACAGGGGGAAATTCCTACGAGCAGTACTTC. Protein product: CASSTGGNSYEQYF.

V gene TRBV7-3 combines with J gene TRBJ2-2; tentatively, D is TRBD2 (7 bases). The germline gives CDR1 SGHTA, CDR2 FQGTGA. The length of the CDR3 is 16 residues. The V end was cut by 3 bases, the J end by 3 bases, with 14 bases between. The CDR3 region is CASSFRGGGDTGELFF. The CDR3 DNA follows: TGTGCCAGCAGCTTCCGTGGGGGGGGCGACACCGGGGAGCTGTTTTTT. The whole variable domain, filled in from reference TRBV7-3 and TRBJ2-2, reads GAGVSQTPSNKVTEKGKYVELRCDPISGHTALYWYRQSLGQGPEFLIYFQGTGAADDSGLPNDRFFAVRPEGSVSTLKIQRTERGDSAVYLCASSFRGGGDTGELFFGEGSRLTVL.